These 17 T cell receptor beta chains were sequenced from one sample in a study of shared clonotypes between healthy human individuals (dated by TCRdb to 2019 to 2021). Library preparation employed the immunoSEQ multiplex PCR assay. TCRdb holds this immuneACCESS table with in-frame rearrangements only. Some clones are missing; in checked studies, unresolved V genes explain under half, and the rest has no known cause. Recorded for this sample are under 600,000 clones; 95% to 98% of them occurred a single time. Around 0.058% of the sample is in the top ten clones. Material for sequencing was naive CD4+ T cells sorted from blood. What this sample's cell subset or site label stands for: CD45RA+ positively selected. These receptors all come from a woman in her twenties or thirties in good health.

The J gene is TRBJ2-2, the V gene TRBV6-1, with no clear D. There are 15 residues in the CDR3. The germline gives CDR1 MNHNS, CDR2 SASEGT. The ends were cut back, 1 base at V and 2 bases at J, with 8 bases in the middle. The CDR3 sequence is CASSEVVLNTGELFF. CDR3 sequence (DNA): TGTGCCAGCAGTGAAGTAGTACTAAACACCGGGGAGCTGTTTTTT.

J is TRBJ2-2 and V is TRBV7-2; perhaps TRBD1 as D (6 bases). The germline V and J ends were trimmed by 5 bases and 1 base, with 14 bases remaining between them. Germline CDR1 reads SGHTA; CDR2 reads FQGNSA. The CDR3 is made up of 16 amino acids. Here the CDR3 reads CASSRQGSKNTGELFF. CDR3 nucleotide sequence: TGTGCCAGCAGCAGGCAGGGGAGTAAGAACACCGGGGAGCTGTTTTTT.

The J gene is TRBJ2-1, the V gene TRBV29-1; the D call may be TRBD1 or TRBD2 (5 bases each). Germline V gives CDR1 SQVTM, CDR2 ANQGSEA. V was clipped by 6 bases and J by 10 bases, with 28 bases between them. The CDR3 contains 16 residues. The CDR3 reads CSVLGAKGSAVWEQFF. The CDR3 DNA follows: TGCAGCGTCCTAGGGGCCAAGGGGAGCGCGGTTTGGGAGCAGTTCTTC.

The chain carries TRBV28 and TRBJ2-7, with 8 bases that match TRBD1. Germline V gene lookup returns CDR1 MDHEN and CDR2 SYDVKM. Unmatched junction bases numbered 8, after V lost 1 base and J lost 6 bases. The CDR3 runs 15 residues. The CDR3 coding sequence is TGTGCCAGCAGTTTATTGGACAGGGATTCGGTCGAGCAGTACTTC. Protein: CASSLLDRDSVEQYF.

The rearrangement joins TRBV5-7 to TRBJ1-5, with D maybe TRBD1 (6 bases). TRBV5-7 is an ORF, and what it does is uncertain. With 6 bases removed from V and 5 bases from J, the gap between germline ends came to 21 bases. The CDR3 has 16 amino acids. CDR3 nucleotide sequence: TGTGCCAGCATCAGGGGCGGGGGAAGAATCGATCAGCCCCAGCATTTT. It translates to CASIRGGGRIDQPQHF.

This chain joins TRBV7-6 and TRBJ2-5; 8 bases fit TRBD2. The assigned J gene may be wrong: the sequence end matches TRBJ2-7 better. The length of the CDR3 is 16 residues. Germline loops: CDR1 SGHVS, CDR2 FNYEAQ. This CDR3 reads CASSLALPGGTYEQYF. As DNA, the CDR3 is TGTGCCAGCAGCTTAGCGCTCCCGGGGGGGACCTACGAGCAGTACTTC.

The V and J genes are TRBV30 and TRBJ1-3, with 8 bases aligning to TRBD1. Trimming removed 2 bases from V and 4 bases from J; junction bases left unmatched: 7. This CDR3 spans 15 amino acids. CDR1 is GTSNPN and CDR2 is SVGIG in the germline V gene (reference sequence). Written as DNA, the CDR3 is TGTGCCTGGAGTCCCTGGACAGGGTACGGAAACACCATATATTTT. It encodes CAWSPWTGYGNTIYF.

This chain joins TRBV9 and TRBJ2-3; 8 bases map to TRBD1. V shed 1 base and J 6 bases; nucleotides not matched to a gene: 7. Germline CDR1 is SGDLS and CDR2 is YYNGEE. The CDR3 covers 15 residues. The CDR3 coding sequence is TGTGCCAGCAGCGTAAGACCAGGGGGCGTCGATACGCAGTATTTT. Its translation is CASSVRPGGVDTQYF.

CDR3 region: CASSLTPPVIGGYSNQPQHF. The CDR3 DNA sequence: TGTGCCAGCAGTTTAACCCCCCCTGTCATTGGGGGATATAGCAATCAGCCCCAGCATTTT. This chain links TRBV27 with TRBJ1-5; TRBD1 might be the D (5 bases). The germline CDR1 and CDR2 sequences are MNHEY and SMNVEV (reference sequence). Trimming left V 2 bases short and J 0 bases short, with 23 bases between. The length of the CDR3 is 20 residues.

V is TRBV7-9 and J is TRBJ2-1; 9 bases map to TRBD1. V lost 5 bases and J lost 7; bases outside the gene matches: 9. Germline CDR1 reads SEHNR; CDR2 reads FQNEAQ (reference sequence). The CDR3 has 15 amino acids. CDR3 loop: CASSITGTGKNEQFF. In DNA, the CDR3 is TGTGCCAGCAGCATAACCGGGACAGGGAAAAATGAGCAGTTCTTC.

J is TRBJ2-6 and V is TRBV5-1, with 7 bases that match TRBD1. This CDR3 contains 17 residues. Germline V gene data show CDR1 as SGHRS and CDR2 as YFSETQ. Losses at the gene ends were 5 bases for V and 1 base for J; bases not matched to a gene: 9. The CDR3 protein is CASSPGQTLSGANVLTF. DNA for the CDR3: TGCGCCAGCAGTCCGGGACAGACATTATCTGGGGCCAACGTCCTGACTTTC.

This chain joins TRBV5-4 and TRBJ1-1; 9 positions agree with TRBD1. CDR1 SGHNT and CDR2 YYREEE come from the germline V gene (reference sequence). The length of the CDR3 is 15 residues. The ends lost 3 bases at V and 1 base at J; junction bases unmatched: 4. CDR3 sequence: CASSYPGQGNTEAFF. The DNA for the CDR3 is TGTGCCAGCAGCTATCCGGGACAGGGGAACACTGAAGCTTTCTTT.

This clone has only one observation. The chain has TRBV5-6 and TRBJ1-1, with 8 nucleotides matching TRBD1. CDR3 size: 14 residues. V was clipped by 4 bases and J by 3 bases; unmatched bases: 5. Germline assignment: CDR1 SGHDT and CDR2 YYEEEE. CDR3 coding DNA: TGTGCCAGCAGCGGTTCGACAGGGGACACTGAAGCTTTCTTT. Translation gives CASSGSTGDTEAFF.

This CDR3 reads CASSQAGETQYF. The CDR3 bases are TGTGCCAGCAGTCAGGCCGGGGAGACCCAGTACTTC. V gene TRBV6-5 combines with J gene TRBJ2-5; no firm D call. Germline V lookup: CDR1 MNHEY, CDR2 SVGAGI. The V and J ends lost 5 bases and 5 bases respectively, with 9 bases between them. The CDR3 is 12 amino acids.

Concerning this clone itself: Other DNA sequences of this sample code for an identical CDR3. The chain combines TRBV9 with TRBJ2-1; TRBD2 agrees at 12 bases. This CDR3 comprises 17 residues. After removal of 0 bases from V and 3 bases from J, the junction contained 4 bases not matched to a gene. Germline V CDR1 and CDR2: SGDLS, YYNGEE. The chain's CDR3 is CASSVGPGLAGYNEQFF. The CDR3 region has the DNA TGTGCCAGCAGCGTAGGACCGGGACTAGCGGGCTACAATGAGCAGTTCTTC. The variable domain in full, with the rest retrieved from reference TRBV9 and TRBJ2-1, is DSGVTQTPKHLITATGQRVTLRCSPRSGDLSVYWYQQSLDQGLQFLIQYYNGEERAKGNILERFSAQQFPDLHSELNLSSLELGDSALYFCASSVGPGLAGYNEQFFGPGTRLTVL.

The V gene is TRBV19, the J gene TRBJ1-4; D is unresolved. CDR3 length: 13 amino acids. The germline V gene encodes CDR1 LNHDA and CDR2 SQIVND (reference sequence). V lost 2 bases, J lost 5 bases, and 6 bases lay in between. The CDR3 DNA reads TGTGCCAGTAGTATAATCCAAAATGAAAAACTGTTTTTT. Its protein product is CASSIIQNEKLFF. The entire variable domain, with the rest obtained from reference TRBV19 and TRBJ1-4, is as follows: DGGITQSPKYLFRKEGQNVTLSCEQNLNHDAMYWYRQDPGQGLRLIYYSQIVNDFQKGDIAEGYSVSREKKESFPLTVTSAQKNPTAFYLCASSIIQNEKLFFGSGTQLSVL.

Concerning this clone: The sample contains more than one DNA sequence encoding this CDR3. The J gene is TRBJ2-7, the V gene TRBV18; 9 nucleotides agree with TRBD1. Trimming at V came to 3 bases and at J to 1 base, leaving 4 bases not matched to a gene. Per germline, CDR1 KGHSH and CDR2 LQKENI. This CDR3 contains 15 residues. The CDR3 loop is CASSPRTGASYEQYF. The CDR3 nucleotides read TGTGCCAGCTCACCGAGGACAGGGGCGTCCTACGAGCAGTACTTC. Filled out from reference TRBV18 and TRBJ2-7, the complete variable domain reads NAGVMQNPRHLVRRRGQEARLRCSPMKGHSHVYWYRQLPEEGLKFMVYLQKENIIDESGMPKERFSAEFPKEGPSILRIQQVVRGDSAAYFCASSPRTGASYEQYFGPGTRLTVT.